The next 28 T cell receptor beta chains were all read from a single sample in a study of T cell clonality in common variable immunodeficiency. Whole-study results and caveats: In common variable immunodeficiency, TCR beta chains reportedly carried fewer deletions and N-nucleotide insertions.

TCRdb keeps only in-frame clones here, not all; method: immunoSEQ multiplex PCR. The specimen has approximately 24,000 clones, none found just once. Their recognized antigens are unknown. The sample consisted of peripheral blood mononuclear cells. The receptors come from a human donor with common variable immunodeficiency.

As regards this clone: The read terminates 3 residues before the CDR3 end, so the remaining end is supplied by the germline J gene. The V gene is TRBV19, the J gene TRBJ2-3; 7 bases fit TRBD2. There are 17 residues in the CDR3. CDR1 is LNHDA, CDR2 SQIVND, per germline (reference sequence). The V gene end was trimmed by 0 bases and the J gene end by 5 bases; junction bases not matched to a gene: 11. The chain's CDR3 is CASSIDPAGTIKDTQYF. The CDR3 bases that were read are TGTGCCAGTAGTATAGACCCCGCCGGGACTATCAAAGATACG.

Many counts were recorded for this clone. The read comes to an end 3 residues before the CDR3 does, leaving the germline J gene to fill in the end. The chain links TRBV30 to TRBJ2-1, with 8 bases lining up with TRBD2. After removal of 1 base from V and 8 bases from J, the junction contained 10 bases not matched to a gene. Germline V gives CDR1 GTSNPN, CDR2 SVGIG (reference sequence). The CDR3 runs to 15 residues. CDR3 sequence reads: CAWSATSATWDEQFF. The part of the CDR3 DNA that was read is TGTGCCTGGAGTGCGACTAGCGCTACCTGGGATGAG. Full variable domain (remainder filled in from reference TRBV30 and TRBJ2-1): SQTIHQWPATLVQPVGSPLSLECTVEGTSNPNLYWYRQAAGRGLQLLFYSVGIGQISSEVPQNLSASRPQDRQFILSSKKLLLSDSGFYLCAWSATSATWDEQFFGPGTRLTVL.

This clone was recorded a few times. The read ends 3 residues shy of where the CDR3 ends; the end is completed using the germline J gene. The genes are TRBV7-9 and TRBJ1-2; 7 bases match TRBD1. J lost 7 bases, V lost 5 bases, and 4 bases had no gene match. Germline CDR1 is SEHNR and CDR2 is FQNEAQ (reference sequence). CDR3 size: 12 residues. CDR3 region: CASSPTGFGYTF. The sequenced part of the CDR3 DNA is TGTGCCAGCAGCCCGACAGGGTTTGGC.

This clone was recorded many times. With the read ending 3 residues before the CDR3 end, the germline J gene is used to fill in that end. The chain joins TRBV7-9 to TRBJ2-3; D might be TRBD2 (6 bases). With 5 bases removed from V and 3 bases from J, the gap between germline ends came to 6 bases. Germline V gene sequence: CDR1 SEHNR, CDR2 FQNEAQ (reference sequence). The CDR3 runs 12 residues. CDR3 region: CASSRGTDTQYF. Incomplete CDR3 DNA: TGTGCCAGCAGCCGGGGGACAGATACG.

In its sample, this clone was seen many times. The CDR3 here is CASSFPRTGELFF. The sequenced part of the CDR3 DNA is TGTGCCAGCAGCTTTCCCCGGACTGGGGAG. The gene calls are TRBV5-6 and TRBJ2-2, with D perhaps matching TRBD2 (5 bases). The sequenced fragment ends 3 residues before the CDR3 boundary, so the rest is inferred from the germline J gene. From germline, CDR1 is SGHDT and CDR2 YYEEEE. Deletions cut 2 bases from V and 8 bases from J, with 10 bases between. This CDR3 contains 13 residues.

This clone was seen only a few times. The read finishes 3 residues shy of the CDR3 end, and the germline J gene is used to complete it. The rearrangement links TRBV5-5 to TRBJ1-1, with D unclear. The V end lost 3 bases, the J end lost 3 bases, and 6 bases lay between the germline ends. CDR1 and CDR2 from the germline V gene are SGHKS and YYEKEE (reference sequence). This CDR3 contains 12 residues. CDR3 bases read: TGTGCCAGCAGCTCGAGGTACACTGAA. Translating it yields CASSSRYTE. The whole CDR3 sequence reads CASSSRYTEAFF.

At least ten counts were recorded for this clone. The read terminates 3 residues before the CDR3 end, so the remaining end is supplied by the germline J gene. The V call is TRBV29-1, the J call TRBJ2-3, with D uncertain. CDR3 size: 10 residues. Germline loops: CDR1 SQVTM, CDR2 ANQGSEA. Trimming shortened V by 4 bases and J by 4 bases, and 3 bases separated the two germline ends. The CDR3 here is CSVVADTQYF. CDR3 DNA (partial): TGCAGCGTTGTCGCAGATACG.

This clone was observed many times. The read ends 3 residues before the CDR3 terminus; that terminus is restored from the germline J gene. The J gene is TRBJ2-3, the V gene TRBV18; 8 nucleotides agree with TRBD2. Germline CDR1 is KGHSH and CDR2 is LQKENI. The CDR3 spans 18 residues. The J segment lost 0 bases and the V segment lost 5 bases, leaving 13 bases of the junction unmatched. The CDR3 bases that were read are TGTGCCAGCTCATCCTCCCTAGGAGCGGGAGTTAGCACAGATACG. Amino acid sequence: CASSSSLGAGVSTDT. The full CDR3 protein is CASSSSLGAGVSTDTQYF.

In its sample, this clone ranks as medium-sized. The read finishes 3 residues shy of the CDR3 end, and the germline J gene is used to complete it. The chain links TRBV29-1 to TRBJ1-2; D is perhaps TRBD1 (6 bases). The CDR3 sequence is 15 residues long. CDR1 and CDR2 (germline): SQVTM, ANQGSEA. Trimming took off 7 bases at V and 6 bases at J, with 24 bases between the two ends. The sequenced part of the CDR3 DNA is TGCAGCGCGGGACAAGGGGTCCCTCCATATGATGGC. It yields the protein CSAGQGVPPYDG. The full CDR3 reads CSAGQGVPPYDGYTF.

The table lists this clone with a few counts. The sequenced fragment ends 3 residues before the CDR3 boundary, so the rest is inferred from the germline J gene. This chain links TRBV2 with TRBJ1-2, with D uncertain. Germline V gene lookup returns CDR1 SNHLY and CDR2 FYNNEI. V was clipped by 8 bases and J by 2 bases, with 15 bases between them. The CDR3 contains 14 residues. CDR3 DNA, as far as it was read: TGTGCCAGCCCTCCCTCAGACGGGAACTATGGC. Amino acid sequence: CASPPSDGNYG. The whole CDR3 reads CASPPSDGNYGYTF.

This clone was observed a few times. The read is 3 residues too short to cover the CDR3 end, so that end is filled in from the germline J gene. This chain joins TRBV7-3 and TRBJ1-1, with TRBD1 matching 7 bases. CDR1 SGHTA and CDR2 FQGTGA come from the germline V gene. The CDR3 totals 15 residues. J lost 1 base, V lost 4 bases, and 6 bases had no gene match. Incomplete CDR3 DNA: TGTGCCAGCAGCTCAACCGGGACAGCGAACACTGAA. This sequence encodes CASSSTGTANTE. The CDR3 in its entirety is CASSSTGTANTEAFF.

This clone occurred a few times. The read is 3 residues too short to cover the CDR3 end, so that end is filled in from the germline J gene. The gene calls are TRBV6-2 or TRBV6-3 and TRBJ1-1, with no clear D. The CDR3 runs 13 residues. Germline V gene data show CDR1 as MNHEY and CDR2 as SVGEGT. V lost 7 bases, J lost 1 base, and 10 bases lay in between. The sequenced CDR3 bases are TGTGCCAGCATTAATGGCGGGAACACTGAA. Its translation: CASINGGNTE. The CDR3 in its entirety is CASINGGNTEAFF.

This clone was observed a few times. The DNA ends 3 residues before the CDR3 does, and the rest of the CDR3 is filled in from the germline J gene. This sequence joins TRBV14 and TRBJ2-5, with 8 nucleotides matching TRBD2. Germline CDR1 is SGHDN and CDR2 is FVKESK. The CDR3 sequence is 15 residues long. Losses at the gene ends were 4 bases for V and 5 bases for J; bases not matched to a gene: 9. The sequenced CDR3 bases are TGTGCCAGCAGCCTTCGCGGCGGGGGGCATGAGACC. Its translation is CASSLRGGGHET. The CDR3 in full is CASSLRGGGHETQYF.

On this clone: The read halts 3 residues ahead of the CDR3 end, with the missing end drawn from the germline J gene. The J gene is TRBJ1-2, the V gene TRBV19; 10 bases map to TRBD1. Germline assignment: CDR1 LNHDA and CDR2 SQIVND (reference sequence). The CDR3 extends over 14 amino acids. After removal of 5 bases from V and 6 bases from J, the junction contained 6 bases not matched to a gene. The CDR3 region is CASSRDRGIDGYTF. CDR3 DNA (partial): TGTGCCAGTAGTCGGGACAGGGGTATCGATGGC.

This clone was counted a few times. The CDR3 end is not reached by the read, which stops 3 residues before it; the germline J gene fills it in. This chain connects TRBV7-2 to TRBJ1-5; D call uncertain. Per the germline V gene, CDR1 is SGHTA and CDR2 is FQGNSA. The CDR3 extends over 13 amino acids. Trimming pared 8 bases from V and 2 bases from J, leaving 10 bases between. This CDR3 reads CASGGAGNQPQHF. CDR3 DNA, as far as it was read: TGTGCCAGCGGCGGAGCGGGCAATCAGCCC. The variable domain in full, with the rest retrieved from reference TRBV7-2 and TRBJ1-5, is GAGVSQSPSNKVTEKGKDVELRCDPISGHTALYWYRQSLGQGLEFLIYFQGNSAPDKSGLPSDRFSAERTGGSVSTLTIQRTQQEDSAVYLCASGGAGNQPQHFGDGTRLSIL.

In its sample, this clone was seen many times. With the read ending 3 residues before the CDR3 end, the germline J gene is used to fill in that end. The chain combines TRBV7-9 with TRBJ2-1, with D maybe TRBD2 (5 bases). Per germline, CDR1 SEHNR and CDR2 FQNEAQ (reference sequence). The CDR3 runs 15 residues. V was trimmed by 5 bases and J by 4 bases, leaving 15 bases between them. The DNA read from the CDR3 is TGTGCCAGCAGCCCGCCCGGGGATTATTACAATGAG. The encoded protein is CASSPPGDYYNE. The entire CDR3 reads CASSPPGDYYNEQFF.

Concerning this clone itself: The read ends 3 residues before the CDR3 terminus; that terminus is restored from the germline J gene. The V and J genes are TRBV30 and TRBJ1-1, with 9 bases aligning to TRBD1. The CDR3 runs to 12 residues. The trim removed 5 bases at V and 5 bases at J, leaving 3 bases unmatched. Germline CDR1 reads GTSNPN; CDR2 reads SVGIG (reference sequence). The sequenced part of the CDR3 DNA is TGTGCCTGGGGGACAGGGTATACTGAA. It is translated as CAWGTGYTE. The entire CDR3 protein reads CAWGTGYTEAFF.

Turning to this clone: The read is 3 residues too short to cover the CDR3 end, so that end is filled in from the germline J gene. The rearrangement uses TRBV7-8 and TRBJ2-1, with 15 bases matching TRBD2. There are 18 residues in the CDR3. The V segment lost 5 bases and the J segment 5 bases; nucleotides outside the gene matches: 10. Germline V gene data show CDR1 as SGHVS and CDR2 as FQNEAQ. The CDR3 bases that were read are TGTGCCAGCAGCCTACGGACTAGCGGGGGGGTAGGGAACAATGAG. It translates to CASSLRTSGGVGNNE. The entire CDR3 reads CASSLRTSGGVGNNEQFF.

Concerning this clone itself: The read halts 3 residues ahead of the CDR3 end, with the missing end drawn from the germline J gene. The chain carries TRBV19 and TRBJ2-3, with 16 nucleotides matching TRBD2. The germline gives CDR1 LNHDA, CDR2 SQIVND (reference sequence). V shed 6 bases, J shed 8 bases, and the junction held 17 bases outside the gene matches. The length of the CDR3 is 19 residues. The sequenced CDR3 bases are TGTGCCAGTAGAGTCGACCAACCGGGACTAGCGGGGGGGCCGAGTACG. Amino acids: CASRVDQPGLAGGPST. The full CDR3 protein reads CASRVDQPGLAGGPSTQYF. The entire variable domain, with the rest obtained from reference TRBV19 and TRBJ2-3, is as follows: DGGITQSPKYLFRKEGQNVTLSCEQNLNHDAMYWYRQDPGQGLRLIYYSQIVNDFQKGDIAEGYSVSREKKESFPLTVTSAQKNPTAFYLCASRVDQPGLAGGPSTQYFGPGTRLTVL.

Many counts were recorded for this clone. From the germline J gene comes the end of the CDR3, since the read stops 3 residues before it. V usage is TRBV19 and J usage is TRBJ2-3; 13 bases map to TRBD2. From germline, CDR1 is LNHDA and CDR2 SQIVND (reference sequence). The CDR3 spans 17 residues. V dropped 4 bases and J dropped 3; count of bases not matched to a gene: 7. CDR3 region: CASSSLPGLAGTDTQYF. CDR3 DNA, as far as it was read: TGTGCCAGTAGTAGCCTTCCGGGACTAGCGGGGACAGATACG.

The sample holds many counts of this clone. The CDR3 here is CSVEAPSGGYTDTQYF. The CDR3 bases that were read are TGCAGCGTTGAAGCGCCTAGCGGGGGCTACACAGATACG. The chain is built from TRBV29-1 and TRBJ2-3; 10 nucleotides match TRBD2. The read terminates 3 residues before the CDR3 end, so the remaining end is supplied by the germline J gene. V lost 1 base to trimming and J lost 2 bases; unmatched junction nucleotides: 6. Germline-derived CDR1 and CDR2 are SQVTM and ANQGSEA. The CDR3 runs to 16 residues.

This clone was detected only a few times. The read halts 3 residues ahead of the CDR3 end, with the missing end drawn from the germline J gene. The V call is TRBV29-1, the J call TRBJ2-5; possible D gene TRBD2, 6 bases. The CDR3 sequence is 16 residues long. Trimming removed 1 base at V and 2 bases at J, with 17 bases between. Per germline, CDR1 SQVTM and CDR2 ANQGSEA. CDR3 DNA (partial): TGCAGCGTTGAAGGTTCACTCCGGGACTCACAAGAGACC. Translated, it gives CSVEGSLRDSQET. The whole CDR3 sequence reads CSVEGSLRDSQETQYF.

This clone was recorded many times. The read gets to within 3 residues of the CDR3 end, and the germline J gene fills in the rest. The rearrangement uses TRBV7-3 and TRBJ2-3, with D maybe TRBD1 (5 bases). This CDR3 comprises 14 residues. V was trimmed by 1 base and J by 1 base, leaving 6 bases between them. Germline lookup yields CDR1 SGHTA and CDR2 FQGTGA. The sequenced CDR3 bases are TGTGCCAGCAGCTTAATAGGGGGCACAGATACG. This encodes CASSLIGGTDT. The full CDR3 is CASSLIGGTDTQYF.

This clone was counted at least ten times. The CDR3 end falls 3 residues outside the read, so it is completed with the germline J gene. The chain joins TRBV19 to TRBJ2-5, with D perhaps TRBD1 (5 bases). The V end lost 6 bases, the J end lost 5 bases, and 19 bases lay between the germline ends. The germline V gene has CDR1 LNHDA and CDR2 SQIVND (reference sequence). This CDR3 has 15 residues. Incomplete CDR3 DNA: TGTGCCAGTAGCCCCCAGGACATTATGTGGGAGACC. As protein: CASSPQDIMWET. The full CDR3 sequence reads CASSPQDIMWETQYF.

Turning to this clone: With the read ending 3 residues before the CDR3 end, the germline J gene is used to fill in that end. This sample includes further DNA sequences coding for the same CDR3. The chain is built from TRBV19 and TRBJ2-1, with 9 bases lining up with TRBD2. The trim removed 1 base at V and 8 bases at J, leaving 0 bases unmatched. This CDR3 comprises 13 residues. Germline values: CDR1 LNHDA, CDR2 SQIVND (reference sequence). CDR3 bases read: TGTGCCAGTAGTATAGCTAGCGGGGATGAG. It is translated as CASSIASGDE. The CDR3 in full is CASSIASGDEQFF.

This clone ranks as medium-sized (0.01 to 0.1%). The read terminates 3 residues before the CDR3 end, so the remaining end is supplied by the germline J gene. This rearrangement joins TRBV20-1 to TRBJ2-2; D gene unclear. This CDR3 is 15 amino acids long. V dropped 2 bases and J dropped 3 bases, with 13 bases sitting between them. Germline CDR1 DFQATT, CDR2 SNEGSKA (reference sequence). The sequenced CDR3 bases are TGCAGTGCTAGACCGGCCCACCGGGACACCGGGGAG. It yields the protein CSARPAHRDTGE. The full CDR3 reads CSARPAHRDTGELFF.

The CDR3 loop is CASSSSGRGSYNEQFF. The covered CDR3 bases are TGTGCCAGTAGTAGTAGCGGGAGGGGATCCTACAATGAG. This chain connects TRBV19 to TRBJ2-1; TRBD2 aligns across 11 bases. The read comes to an end 3 residues before the CDR3 does, leaving the germline J gene to fill in the end. The CDR3 spans 16 residues. The germline V gene encodes CDR1 LNHDA and CDR2 SQIVND (reference sequence). The V gene end was trimmed by 4 bases and the J gene end by 1 base; junction bases not matched to a gene: 3.

This clone was detected many times. The read finishes 3 residues shy of the CDR3 end, and the germline J gene is used to complete it. This rearrangement joins TRBV18 to TRBJ1-1; TRBD1 might be the D (5 bases). Germline CDR1 is KGHSH and CDR2 is LQKENI. With 2 bases removed from V and 1 base from J, the gap between germline ends came to 8 bases. The CDR3 spans 14 residues. The CDR3 DNA, read in part, is TGTGCCAGCTCACCAACAACAGGGAACACTGAA. It encodes CASSPTTGNTE. The full CDR3 protein reads CASSPTTGNTEAFF. Complete variable domain (other parts from reference TRBV18 and TRBJ1-1): NAGVMQNPRHLVRRRGQEARLRCSPMKGHSHVYWYRQLPEEGLKFMVYLQKENIIDESGMPKERFSAEFPKEGPSILRIQQVVRGDSAAYFCASSPTTGNTEAFFGQGTRLTVV.